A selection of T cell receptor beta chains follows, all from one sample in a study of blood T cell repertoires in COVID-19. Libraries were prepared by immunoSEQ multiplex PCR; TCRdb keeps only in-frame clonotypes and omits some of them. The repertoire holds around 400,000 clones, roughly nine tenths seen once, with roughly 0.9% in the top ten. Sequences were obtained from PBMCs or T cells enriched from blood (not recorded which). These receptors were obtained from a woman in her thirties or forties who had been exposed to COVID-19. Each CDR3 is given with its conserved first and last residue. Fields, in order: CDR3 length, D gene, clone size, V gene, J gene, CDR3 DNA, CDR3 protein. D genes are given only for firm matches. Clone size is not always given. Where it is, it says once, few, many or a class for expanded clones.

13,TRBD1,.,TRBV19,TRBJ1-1,TGTGCCAGTAGCCCAACAGGGGTTACTGAAGCTTTCTTT,CASSPTGVTEAFF
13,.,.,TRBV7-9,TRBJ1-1,TGTGCCAGCATGGCGGAGGCGAACACTGAAGCTTTCTTT,CASMAEANTEAFF
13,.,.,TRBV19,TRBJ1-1,TGTGCCAGTAGTATTGTGGGGGGGTATGAAGCTTTCTTT,CASSIVGGYEAFF
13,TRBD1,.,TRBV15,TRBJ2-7,TGTGCCACCAGCAGAGGGGACAGGGGCGAGCAGTACTTC,CATSRGDRGEQYF
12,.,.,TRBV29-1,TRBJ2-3,TGCAGCGTTGGCGTTAGCACAGATACGCAGTATTTT,CSVGVSTDTQYF
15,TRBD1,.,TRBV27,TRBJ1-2,TGTGCCAGCAGTTTTAGGGGGCTTGGGGGGAATGGCTACACCTTC,CASSFRGLGGNGYTF
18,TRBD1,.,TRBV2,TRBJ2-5,TGTGCCAGCAGTGTCTCGATTGGGACAGGGGGACCTGGGGAGACCCAGTACTTC,CASSVSIGTGGPGETQYF
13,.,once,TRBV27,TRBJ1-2,TGTGCCAGCAGTTGGGGCGAAGGGGGAGGCTACACCTTC,CASSWGEGGGYTF
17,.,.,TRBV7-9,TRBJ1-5,TGTGCCAGCAGCTTAGAATCCCCAGGGGTCAGCAATCAGCCCCAGCATTTT,CASSLESPGVSNQPQHF
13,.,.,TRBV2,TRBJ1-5,TGTGCCAGCAAGGGGGAAGGCAATCAGCCCCAGCATTTT,CASKGEGNQPQHF
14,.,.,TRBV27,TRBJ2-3,TGTGCCAGCAGATCCAGCGGGAGCACAGATACGCAGTATTTT,CASRSSGSTDTQYF
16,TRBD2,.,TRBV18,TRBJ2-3,TGTGCCAGCTCCCCCCGACTAGCGGGACGCACAGATACGCAGTATTTT,CASSPRLAGRTDTQYF
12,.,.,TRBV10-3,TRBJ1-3,TGTGCCATCGGAGGGACTGGAAACACCATATATTTT,CAIGGTGNTIYF
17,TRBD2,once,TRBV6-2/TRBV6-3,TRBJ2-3,TGTGCCAGCAGTTACTCGTCTAGCGGGGGGGCCCGAGATACGCAGTATTTT,CASSYSSSGGARDTQYF
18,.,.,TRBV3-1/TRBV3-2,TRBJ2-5,TGTGCCAGCAGCCAATCTCTGGGGGCGCGACCACGGGAAGAGACCCAGTACTTC,CASSQSLGARPREETQYF
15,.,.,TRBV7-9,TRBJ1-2,TGTGCCAGCAGCTTAGGGGCAGACGCTAACTATGGCTACACCTTC,CASSLGADANYGYTF
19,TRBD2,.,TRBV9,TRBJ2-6,TGTGCCAGCAGCGTGGGAGGGGCCCTATCTATCTCTGGGGCCAACGTCCTGACTTTC,CASSVGGALSISGANVLTF
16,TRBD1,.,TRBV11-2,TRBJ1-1,TGTGCCAGCAGCTTATCCGGACAGGGGGCGAACACTGAAGCTTTCTTT,CASSLSGQGANTEAFF
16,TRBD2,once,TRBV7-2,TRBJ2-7,TGTGCCAGCAGCTCAAGATGGGGGGGGAACGGCTACGAGCAGTACTTC,CASSSRWGGNGYEQYF
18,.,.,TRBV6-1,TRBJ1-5,TGTGCCAGCAGTGGGGGGGAGGGGCTGCAATATAGCAATCAGCCCCAGCATTTT,CASSGGEGLQYSNQPQHF
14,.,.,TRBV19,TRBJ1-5,TGTGCCAGTAGTGAGCCAGCGGGGAAACAGCCCCAGCATTTT,CASSEPAGKQPQHF
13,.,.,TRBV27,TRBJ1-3,TGTGCCAGCTGGGGCAGCTCTGGAAACACCATATATTTT,CASWGSSGNTIYF
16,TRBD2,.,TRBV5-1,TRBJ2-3,TGCGCCAGCAGCTTGTGGACTAGCGGGAGTGGGGGTACGCAGTATTTT,CASSLWTSGSGGTQYF
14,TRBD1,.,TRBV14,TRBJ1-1,TGTGCCAGCAGCCAATTGACAGGGGGCACTGAAGCTTTCTTT,CASSQLTGGTEAFF
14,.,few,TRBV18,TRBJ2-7,TGTGCCAGCTCACCAACACCGACAGGCGGAGAGCAGTACTTC,CASSPTPTGGEQYF
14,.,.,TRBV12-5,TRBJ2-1,TGTGCTAGTGGTCCTAGTAACTCCTACAATGAGCAGTTCTTC,CASGPSNSYNEQFF
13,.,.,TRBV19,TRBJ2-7,TGTGCCAGTAGTATCAGGCATTCCTACGAGCAGTACTTC,CASSIRHSYEQYF
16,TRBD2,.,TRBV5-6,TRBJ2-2,TGTGCCAGCAGAGGGGGAGGACTAGCGGGGGCCGGGGAGCTGTTTTTT,CASRGGGLAGAGELFF
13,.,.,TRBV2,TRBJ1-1,TGTGCCAGCAGACCGACGGACTACACTGAAGCTTTCTTT,CASRPTDYTEAFF
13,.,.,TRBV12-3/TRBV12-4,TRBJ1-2,TGTGCCAGCAGTAAGGACAGAAACTATGGCTACACCTTC,CASSKDRNYGYTF
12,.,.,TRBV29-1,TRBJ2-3,TGCAGCGTCCAGGGGACCTCAGATACGCAGTATTTT,CSVQGTSDTQYF
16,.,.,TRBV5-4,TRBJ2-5,TGTGCCAGCAGCCCTACCAGGGGTTTCGGTCAAGAGACCCAGTACTTC,CASSPTRGFGQETQYF
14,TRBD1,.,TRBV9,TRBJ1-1,TGTGCCAGCAGCGTCACAGGGGGGAACACTGAAGCTTTCTTT,CASSVTGGNTEAFF
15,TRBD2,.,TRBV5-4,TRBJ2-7,TGTGCCAGCAGCTTGGGGACTAGCGAAACCTACGAGCAGTACTTC,CASSLGTSETYEQYF
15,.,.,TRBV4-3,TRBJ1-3,TGCGCCAGCAGCCAAGCGCGAGTCTCTGGAAACACCATATATTTT,CASSQARVSGNTIYF
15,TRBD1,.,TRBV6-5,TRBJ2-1,TGTGCCAGCAGTACAGACAGGGGGCCCTCCAATGAGCAGTTCTTC,CASSTDRGPSNEQFF
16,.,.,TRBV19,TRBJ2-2,TGTGCCAGTAGTAGTTTGATTGGACTTAACACCGGGGAGCTGTTTTTT,CASSSLIGLNTGELFF
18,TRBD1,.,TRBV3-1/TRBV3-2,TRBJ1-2,TGTGCCAGCAGCCGGAGGGGGGACAGGCTGCGGGCGAACTATGGCTACACCTTC,CASSRRGDRLRANYGYTF
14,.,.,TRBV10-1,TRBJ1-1,TGCGCCAGCAGAGGGAGGGGAGGGAACGCTGAAGCTTTCTTT,CASRGRGGNAEAFF
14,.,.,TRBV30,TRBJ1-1,TGTGCCTGGGACAACAGGAATAGGTACACTGAAGCTTTCTTT,CAWDNRNRYTEAFF
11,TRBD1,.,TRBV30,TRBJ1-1,TGTGCCTGGACTCGGGGACAGCGAGCTTTCTTT,CAWTRGQRAFF
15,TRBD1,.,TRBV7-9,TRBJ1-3,TGTGCCAGCAGCCTGACAGGGATTGAGGGAAACACCATATATTTT,CASSLTGIEGNTIYF
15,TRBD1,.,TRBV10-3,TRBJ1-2,TGTGCCATCAGTGAGTTGGGACAGGGGAAGAAAGACTACACCTTC,CAISELGQGKKDYTF